This T cell receptor (beta chain) was sequenced during a study of PD-L1 blockade in urothelial cancer. Study-level background: Investigators checked blood 3 weeks (second dose) and 6 weeks after treatment start. Specimens of blood held a median count of about 150,000 T cells.

V lost 5 bases, J lost 4 bases, and 9 bases stayed unmatched. Germline CDR1 is SGHTA and CDR2 is FQGNSA. The CDR3 is 17 residues long. The sample holds one count of this clone. Its antigen remains unidentified. Time point given: pretreatment peripheral blood. Clones were sequenced by immunoSEQ multiplex PCR, and TCRdb holds only the in-frame ones, with some missing. The sample carries under 55,000 clones, roughly 90% recorded once. The study's findings and limits: Below-median pretreatment blood TCR clonality was associated with improved progression-free and overall survival.

The sequence derives from a donor aged 40 or over with urothelial cancer. J is TRBJ2-6 and V is TRBV7-2, with 9 bases lining up with TRBD1. The material sequenced was PBMCs, taken around atezolizumab (anti-PD-L1) treatment. CDR3 region: CASSPRQGGRGANVLTF. The CDR3 region has the DNA TGTGCCAGCAGCCCCCGACAGGGGGGTAGGGGGGCCAACGTCCTGACTTTC.